One sample yielded the 23 T cell receptor beta chains listed below, sequenced in a study of regulatory T cells. General observations from the study: CD3G-deficient patients' regulatory T cells showed reduced Shannon diversity versus autologous conventional CD4+ and control regulatory cells.

The antigens these receptors bind are not known. The PCR used 52 TRBV and 13 TRBJ primers. Using immunoSEQ multiplex PCR, the repertoire was profiled, and TCRdb retains in-frame clones only, with some absent. This table holds 5,000 to 6,500 clones, around 87% found once. The sequenced sample consisted of CD4+ Tregs sorted from blood. Source of these receptors: a person aged 18 to 35 with CD3G deficiency.

V usage is TRBV11-2 and J usage is TRBJ2-7; 7 nucleotides line up with TRBD2. Germline V gene lookup returns CDR1 SGHAT and CDR2 FQNNGV. J was trimmed by 2 bases and V by 1 base; bases with no gene match: 5. CDR3 length: 15 amino acids. The CDR3 DNA reads TGTGCCAGCAGCTTAGGACTAGCTAGGACCTACGAGCAGTACTTC. Protein sequence: CASSLGLARTYEQYF.

CDR3 protein: CASSLADPNTGELFF. The DNA of the CDR3 is TGCGCCAGCAGCTTGGCCGACCCGAACACCGGGGAGCTGTTTTTT. J is TRBJ2-2 and V is TRBV5-1; no reliable D call. The CDR3 is 15 residues long. CDR1 and CDR2 (germline): SGHRS, YFSETQ. V lost 0 bases and J lost 0, with 6 bases in between.

V gene TRBV6-1 combines with J gene TRBJ2-7; no clear D. The germline V and J ends were trimmed by 6 bases and 3 bases, with 15 bases remaining between them. Germline V CDR1 and CDR2: MNHNS, SASEGT. CDR3 length: 14 amino acids. The CDR3 spells CASRVVGNRYEQYF. The CDR3 DNA follows: TGTGCCAGCAGAGTGGTAGGAAATCGCTACGAGCAGTACTTC.

The chain links TRBV28 to TRBJ1-4; 8 bases match TRBD1. Trimming took 5 bases from V and 2 from J; bases not matched to a gene: 13. CDR3 size: 18 residues. Germline CDR1 MDHEN, CDR2 SYDVKM. CDR3 residues: CASSAGQGKSKTNEKLFF. CDR3 in DNA: TGTGCCAGCAGTGCCGGACAGGGCAAGAGTAAGACTAATGAAAAACTGTTTTTT.

The chain joins TRBV7-9 to TRBJ2-1; tentatively, D is TRBD1 (5 bases). This CDR3 has 15 amino acids. V was pared by 2 bases and J by 8 bases, with 16 bases between. CDR1 is SEHNR and CDR2 is FQNEAQ in the germline V gene (reference sequence). The CDR3 region has the DNA TGTGCCAGCAGCTTACGCAGGGAAGGGTTCGATGAGCAGTTCTTC. Encoded protein: CASSLRREGFDEQFF.

V usage is TRBV5-1 and J usage is TRBJ2-3; 7 nucleotides align to TRBD1. The CDR3 length is 15 residues. Germline V gene data show CDR1 as SGHRS and CDR2 as YFSETQ. The J segment lost 3 bases and the V segment lost 0 bases, leaving 4 bases of the junction unmatched. This chain's CDR3 is CASSLGDSKTDTQYF. CDR3 nucleotide sequence: TGCGCCAGCAGCTTGGGGGACAGCAAAACAGATACGCAGTATTTT.

The V gene is TRBV21-1, the J gene TRBJ2-4; whether TRBD2, the table's D call, matches the DNA was not checked. TRBV21-1 counts as a pseudogene. The CDR3 has 18 residues. The CDR3: CASSRPLALQQRKNIQYF. For the CDR3, the DNA is TGTGCCAGCAGCCGTCCTTTAGCGCTACAGCAAAGAAAAAACATTCAGTACTTC.

The J gene is TRBJ2-7, the V gene TRBV6-1, with 8 positions matching TRBD1. Trimming took 0 bases from V and 2 from J; bases not matched to a gene: 6. Germline lookup yields CDR1 MNHNS and CDR2 SASEGT. The CDR3 extends over 16 amino acids. CDR3 in DNA: TGTGCCAGCAGTGAAGCGTCCCAGACAGGGGCCTACGAGCAGTACTTC. This gives the protein CASSEASQTGAYEQYF.

The chain has TRBV18 and TRBJ2-5; a weak D match, TRBD2 (5 bases). Trimming took 7 bases from V and 5 from J, leaving 14 bases between them. This CDR3 region has 13 residues. Germline loops: CDR1 KGHSH, CDR2 LQKENI. CDR3 bases: TGTGCCAGCTGTCGGGATCCCCGGGAGACCCAGTACTTC. Protein: CASCRDPRETQYF.

V and J are TRBV28 and TRBJ2-1; TRBD2 agrees at 8 bases. V was pared by 6 bases and J by 5 bases, with 9 bases of the junction left unmatched. Germline CDR1 and CDR2: MDHEN and SYDVKM. CDR3 length: 15 amino acids. The CDR3 is CASSKGGGRNNEQFF. The CDR3, as DNA: TGTGCCAGCAGCAAAGGCGGGGGGCGCAACAATGAGCAGTTCTTC.

This clone appeared a single time. At one end, the junction sequence differs from germline, possibly due to a read error. Within the sample, other DNA sequences also encode this same CDR3. The chain couples TRBV28 to TRBJ1-5; the match to TRBD1 covers 9 bases. This CDR3 has 15 residues. The germline V gene has CDR1 MDHEN and CDR2 SYDVKM. CDR3: CASSLGGQGEQPQHF. The DNA for the CDR3 is TGTGCCAGCAGCCTCGGGGGACAGGGTGAACAGCCCCAACATTTT.

The gene calls are TRBV5-1 and TRBJ2-5, with 8 bases lining up with TRBD2. The CDR3 runs 13 residues. Per germline, CDR1 SGHRS and CDR2 YFSETQ. With 4 bases clipped from V and 4 bases from J, the junction kept 3 bases outside the gene matches. The DNA of the CDR3 is TGCGCCAGCAGCCGCAGCGGGGGAGAGACCCAGTACTTC. It is translated as CASSRSGGETQYF.

The J gene is TRBJ1-1, the V gene TRBV7-8; tentatively, D is TRBD1 (5 bases). Germline V CDR1 and CDR2: SGHVS, FQNEAQ. Trimming stripped 1 base from V and 0 bases from J, with 9 bases between. This CDR3 spans 15 amino acids. CDR3 DNA: TGTGCCAGCAGCTTAGGGGGACGGTTGAACACTGAAGCTTTCTTT. As protein: CASSLGGRLNTEAFF.

The rearrangement links TRBV7-8 to TRBJ1-1, with D possibly matching TRBD1 (5 bases). V was cut by 2 bases and J by 5 bases, with 18 bases left in between. Germline-derived CDR1 and CDR2 are SGHVS and FQNEAQ. The CDR3 loop spans 16 amino acids. The chain's CDR3 is CASSLLAGRGKTEAFF. The CDR3 DNA is TGTGCCAGCAGCTTACTGGCAGGGAGAGGAAAAACTGAAGCTTTCTTT.

V gene TRBV5-1 combines with J gene TRBJ2-3; no definite D call. Germline loops: CDR1 SGHRS, CDR2 YFSETQ. The CDR3 has 14 residues. Trimming cost V 4 bases and J 6 bases, with 15 bases left between them. In DNA, the CDR3 is TGCGCCAGCAGCCCCGGGTGGCACGGGGATACGCAGTATTTT. Its translation is CASSPGWHGDTQYF.

As concerns this clone: One end of the junction varies from germline; a read error may be responsible. The CDR3 DNA is TGTGCCATCAGTGACAGCGGGACAGGGCAGCTCTTC. This encodes CAISDSGTGQLF. The rearrangement links TRBV6-1 to TRBJ2-7; 9 nucleotides agree with TRBD1. Germline CDR1 reads MNHNS; CDR2 reads SASEGT. CDR3 length: 12 amino acids.

CDR3 sequence: CASRKGLAGARSYNEQFF. The CDR3 region has the DNA TGCGCCAGCAGGAAGGGACTAGCGGGAGCCAGATCCTACAATGAGCAGTTCTTC. The chain employs TRBV10-2 and TRBJ2-1; TRBD2 matches 14 bases. The germline gives CDR1 WSHSY, CDR2 SAAADI. V gave up 6 bases and J gave up 1 base; unmatched junction bases: 8. This CDR3 spans 18 amino acids.

This chain uses TRBV28 with TRBJ2-7; tentatively, D is TRBD2 (5 bases). The germline gives CDR1 MDHEN, CDR2 SYDVKM. Trimming cost V 4 bases and J 4 bases, with 14 bases left between them. CDR3 length: 14 residues. CDR3 bases: TGTGCCAGCAGTTCCGCAAAGGAGGCTTACGAGCAGTACTTC. Translated, it gives CASSSAKEAYEQYF.

This chain uses TRBV6-1 with TRBJ2-2; D is unclear. Germline CDR1 and CDR2: MNHNS and SASEGT. V lost 10 bases, J lost 7 bases, and 19 bases lay in between. The CDR3 loop spans 14 amino acids. CDR3 nucleotide sequence: TGTGCCACCCTCAGAGGACCTTCCAGCGGGGAGCTGTTTTTT. Translated, it gives CATLRGPSSGELFF.

This chain uses TRBV7-3 with TRBJ2-2; D is uncertain. The germline V and J ends were trimmed by 5 bases and 8 bases, with 12 bases remaining between them. The CDR3 has 13 residues. Germline V gene lookup returns CDR1 SGHTA and CDR2 FQGTGA. The CDR3 DNA follows: TGTGCCAGCAGCCCCCGACCCGGTGGGGAGCTGTTTTTT. Its protein product is CASSPRPGGELFF.

V and J are TRBV28 and TRBJ2-2, with 7 bases aligning to TRBD1. Trimming cost V 6 bases and J 3 bases; bases outside gene matches: 4. Germline-derived CDR1 and CDR2 are MDHEN and SYDVKM. The CDR3 extends over 14 amino acids. The CDR3 loop reads CASRGQEYTGELFF. In nucleotides, the CDR3 is TGTGCCAGCAGAGGACAGGAGTACACCGGGGAGCTGTTTTTT.

V usage is TRBV5-1 and J usage is TRBJ2-1; 8 positions agree with TRBD1. V gave up 4 bases and J gave up 6 bases; unmatched junction bases: 6. Germline V lookup: CDR1 SGHRS, CDR2 YFSETQ. This CDR3 has 14 amino acids. The CDR3 here is CASSRGQGRNEQFF. Here the CDR3 DNA reads TGCGCCAGCAGCAGAGGACAGGGCCGCAATGAGCAGTTCTTC.

The chain joins TRBV7-9 to TRBJ2-3, with 16 bases that match TRBD2. The CDR3 is 16 amino acids. Germline lookup yields CDR1 SEHNR and CDR2 FQNEAQ (reference sequence). J was trimmed by 9 bases and V by 4 bases; bases with no gene match: 7. The CDR3: CASSSGLAGGPGTQYF. CDR3 nucleotides: TGTGCCAGCAGCTCGGGACTAGCGGGAGGGCCGGGCACGCAGTATTTT.